What follows is one T cell receptor (beta chain) and its context. This sample stems from a study of control samples from healthy donors and cancer patients. Germline CDR1 reads MNHEY; CDR2 reads SMNVEV (reference sequence). The V end lost 7 bases, the J end lost 0 bases, and 13 bases lay between the germline ends. The CDR3 is 15 amino acids. Profiling relied on immunoSEQ multiplex PCR, and the TCRdb table lists in-frame clones only, not all of them. The data show 350,000 to 450,000 clones, around nine tenths seen once. The sequence was obtained from a middle-aged man with head and neck cancer. The material sequenced was PBMCs. The chain couples TRBV27 to TRBJ2-1; either TRBD1 or TRBD2 may fit D (5 bases each). CDR3 nucleotides: TGTGCCAGCAAACCCGGGACCGTCTCCTACAATGAGCAGTTCTTC. As protein: CASKPGTVSYNEQFF.